This TCR beta chain was documented in a study of spatial heterogeneity in lung cancer. Across the whole study: Sequences of the beta chain were consistently detected in greater numbers than alpha-chain sequences. Strongly correlated with TCR transcript counts in tumor regions was a T cell module score, which was a transcriptional module score calculated from matched bulk RNA-seq. Regarding the study as a whole: Tumoral mutation counts were tracked by counts of expanded intratumoral alpha and beta TCRs.

On this clonotype itself: The antigen is unknown.

TCRdb processed the 5' RACE reads anew with MiXCR; each CDR3 protein has one entry. The sample consists of thousands of distinct CDR3 sequences, over 9.5% of them appearing once. Time point here: sample taken at primary tumor resection. Frozen PBMC, nontumor lung or tumor provided whole RNA, which was sequenced unsorted. CDR1 and CDR2 from the germline V gene are SEHNR and FQNEAQ (reference sequence). This CDR3 spans 15 amino acids. Trimming took 3 bases from V and 1 from J; bases not matched to a gene: 4. The chain employs TRBV7-9 and TRBJ2-3, with 7 positions matching TRBD2. The TCR was taken from a male donor with early-stage non-small cell lung cancer. The sequencing here drew on lung tumor tissue, taken at surgery. Here the CDR3 reads CASSLSSGGTDTQYF. DNA of the CDR3: TGTGCCAGCAGCTTGTCTAGCGGAGGCACAGATACGCAGTATTTT.